The next 9 T cell receptor beta chains were all read from a single sample in a study of blood T cell repertoires in COVID-19. The assay was immunoSEQ multiplex PCR, and TCRdb's table has in-frame clones only and misses some. The data show some 230,000 clones, roughly four fifths seen once. Sequences were obtained from PBMCs or T cells enriched from blood (not recorded which). The receptors shown here come from a woman aged 40 to 50 with acute COVID-19.

The rearrangement uses TRBV27 and TRBJ1-5; D not certain. Trimming pared 2 bases from V and 0 bases from J, leaving 5 bases between. The CDR3 is 14 amino acids. CDR1 and CDR2 (germline): MNHEY, SMNVEV (reference sequence). CDR3 nucleotide sequence: TGTGCCAGCAGTTTAATCTATAGCAATCAGCCCCAGCATTTT. This codes for CASSLIYSNQPQHF.

The chain links TRBV21-1 to TRBJ2-7; the D call of TRBD2 is as the table states it, not checked on the DNA. TRBV21-1 is a pseudogene. The CDR3 is made up of 16 amino acids. The CDR3 region is CASSKAPLPKAAEQYF. DNA for the CDR3: TGTGCCAGCAGCAAAGCGCCGCTTCCGAAGGCGGCCGAGCAGTACTTC.

The chain has TRBV27 and TRBJ1-6, with no clear D. Germline assignment: CDR1 MNHEY and CDR2 SMNVEV (reference sequence). V was clipped by 3 bases and J by 6 bases, with 9 bases between them. The CDR3 is made up of 14 amino acids. The DNA for the CDR3 is TGTGCCAGCAGTTTTTCCGGGTTTAATTCACCCCTCCACTTT. This sequence encodes CASSFSGFNSPLHF.

The chain combines TRBV10-3 with TRBJ2-1, with 13 bases fitting TRBD2. The germline gives CDR1 ENHRY, CDR2 SYGVKD. The CDR3 sequence is 16 residues long. The junction had 9 bases not matched to a gene; V was cut back by 4 bases and J by 9 bases. CDR3 sequence reads: CAISGRTSGSFGEQFF. The CDR3 DNA is TGTGCCATCAGTGGGAGGACTAGCGGGAGTTTTGGTGAGCAGTTCTTC.

The chain has TRBV6-5 and TRBJ1-4, with D unclear. V was cut by 2 bases and J by 3 bases, with 7 bases left in between. The CDR3 covers 14 residues. Germline-derived CDR1 and CDR2 are MNHEY and SVGAGI. The CDR3 DNA is TGTGCCAGCAGTTACAGTAGCTCTAATGAAAAACTGTTTTTT. Translation gives CASSYSSSNEKLFF.

As DNA, the CDR3 is TGTGCCAGCAGCTTAGGTGTACAGAACACTGAAGCTTTCTTT. Translating it yields CASSLGVQNTEAFF. V and J are TRBV11-1 and TRBJ1-1, with unresolved D. The V gene's germline CDR1 is SGHAT and CDR2 FQDESV (reference sequence). The CDR3 has 14 residues. V was trimmed by 1 base and J by 1 base, leaving 7 bases between them. Full variable domain (rest looked up from reference TRBV11-1 and TRBJ1-1): EAEVAQSPRYKITEKSQAVAFWCDPISGHATLYWYRQILGQGPELLVQFQDESVVDDSQLPKDRFSAERLKGVDSTLKIQPAELGDSAMYLCASSLGVQNTEAFFGQGTRLTVV.

The J gene is TRBJ1-2, the V gene TRBV5-6; TRBD1 is a possible D gene (5 bases). V was cut by 4 bases and J by 4 bases, with 17 bases left in between. The CDR3 is 15 residues long. Germline V CDR1 and CDR2: SGHDT, YYEEEE. The CDR3 here is CASSPLGRGIYGYTF. Here the CDR3 DNA reads TGTGCCAGCAGCCCCCTAGGGAGGGGTATCTATGGCTACACCTTC.

V usage is TRBV6-4 and J usage is TRBJ1-5, with D unresolved. There are 15 residues in the CDR3. Germline values: CDR1 MRHNA, CDR2 SNTAGT. Trimming took 6 bases from V and 0 from J, leaving 12 bases between them. The chain's CDR3 is CASSPTWNSNQPQHF. The CDR3 bases are TGTGCCAGCAGCCCGACATGGAATAGCAATCAGCCCCAGCATTTT.

This chain connects TRBV2 to TRBJ2-1, with 11 bases aligning to TRBD2. Germline CDR1 and CDR2: SNHLY and FYNNEI. The length of the CDR3 is 20 residues. The V and J ends lost 6 bases and 4 bases, in that order; junction bases with no gene match: 20. The CDR3 loop reads CASRDDRPPGGTSGYNEQFF. In DNA form, the CDR3 reads TGTGCCAGCAGGGACGACAGGCCCCCGGGAGGGACTAGCGGATACAATGAGCAGTTCTTC.